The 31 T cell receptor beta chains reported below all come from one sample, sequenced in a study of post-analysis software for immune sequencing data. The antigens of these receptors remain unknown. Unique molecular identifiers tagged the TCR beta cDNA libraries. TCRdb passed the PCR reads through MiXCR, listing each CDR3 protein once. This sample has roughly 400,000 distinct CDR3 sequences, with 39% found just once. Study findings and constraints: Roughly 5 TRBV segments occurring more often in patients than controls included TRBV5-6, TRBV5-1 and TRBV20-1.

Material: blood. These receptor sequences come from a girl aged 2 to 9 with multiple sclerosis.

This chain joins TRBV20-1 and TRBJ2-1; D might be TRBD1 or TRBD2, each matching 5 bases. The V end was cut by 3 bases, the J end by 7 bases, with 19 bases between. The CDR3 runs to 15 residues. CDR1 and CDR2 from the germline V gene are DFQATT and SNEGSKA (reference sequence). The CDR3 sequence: CSASRLGDGLNEQFF. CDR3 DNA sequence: TGCAGTGCTAGTCGCTTGGGGGACGGTTTGAATGAGCAGTTCTTC.

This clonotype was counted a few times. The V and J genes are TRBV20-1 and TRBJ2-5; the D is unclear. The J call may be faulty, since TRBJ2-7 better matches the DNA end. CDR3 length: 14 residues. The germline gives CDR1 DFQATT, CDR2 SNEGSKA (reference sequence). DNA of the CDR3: TGCAGTGCTAGAGAGGGTTCGCCATCCCACGAGCAGTACTTC. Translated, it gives CSAREGSPSHEQYF.

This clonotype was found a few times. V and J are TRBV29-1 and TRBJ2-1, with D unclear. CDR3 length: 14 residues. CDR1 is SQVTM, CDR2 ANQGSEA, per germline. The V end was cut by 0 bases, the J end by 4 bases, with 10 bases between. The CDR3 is CSVEDPVEYNEQFF. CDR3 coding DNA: TGCAGCGTTGAAGATCCGGTGGAATACAATGAGCAGTTCTTC.

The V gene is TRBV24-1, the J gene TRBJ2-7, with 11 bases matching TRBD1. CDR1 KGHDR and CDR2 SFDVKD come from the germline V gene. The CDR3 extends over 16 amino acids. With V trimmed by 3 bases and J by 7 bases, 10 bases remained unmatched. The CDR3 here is CATSDPGQGASGEQYF. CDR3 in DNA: TGTGCCACCAGTGATCCTGGACAGGGGGCTTCAGGAGAGCAGTACTTC.

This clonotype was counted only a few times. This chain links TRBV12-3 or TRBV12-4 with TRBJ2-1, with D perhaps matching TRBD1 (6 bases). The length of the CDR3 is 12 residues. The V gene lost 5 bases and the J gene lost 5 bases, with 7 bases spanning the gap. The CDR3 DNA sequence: TGTGCCAGCAGTCCAGGGGACAATGAGCAGTTCTTC. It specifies CASSPGDNEQFF.

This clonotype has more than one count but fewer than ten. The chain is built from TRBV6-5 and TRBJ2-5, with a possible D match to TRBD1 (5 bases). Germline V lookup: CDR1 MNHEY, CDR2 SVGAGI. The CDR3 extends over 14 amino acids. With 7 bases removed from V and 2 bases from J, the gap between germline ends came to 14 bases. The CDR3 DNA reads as TGTGCCAGCACGCAGGGATGGGGTCAAGAGACCCAGTACTTC. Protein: CASTQGWGQETQYF.

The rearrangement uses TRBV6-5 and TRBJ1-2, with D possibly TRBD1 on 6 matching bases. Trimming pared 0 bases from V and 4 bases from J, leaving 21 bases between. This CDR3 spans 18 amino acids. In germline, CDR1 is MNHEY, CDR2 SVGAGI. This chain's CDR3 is CASSYSKPGARSPYGYTF. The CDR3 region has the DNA TGTGCCAGCAGTTACTCGAAACCGGGGGCGCGCAGCCCCTATGGCTACACCTTC.

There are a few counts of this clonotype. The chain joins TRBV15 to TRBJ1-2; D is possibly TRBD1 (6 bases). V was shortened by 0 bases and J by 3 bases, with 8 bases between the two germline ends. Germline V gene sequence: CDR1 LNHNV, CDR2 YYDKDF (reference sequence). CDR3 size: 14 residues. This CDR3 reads CATSRERQDYGYTF. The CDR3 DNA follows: TGTGCCACCAGCAGAGAACGACAGGACTATGGCTACACCTTC.

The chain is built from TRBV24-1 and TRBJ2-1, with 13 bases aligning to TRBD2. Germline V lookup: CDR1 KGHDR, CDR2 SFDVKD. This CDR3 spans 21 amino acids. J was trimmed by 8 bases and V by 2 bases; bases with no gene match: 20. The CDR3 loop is CATSDSPARGLAGEGWHEQFF. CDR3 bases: TGTGCCACCAGTGATTCGCCGGCGAGAGGACTAGCGGGAGAGGGGTGGCATGAGCAGTTCTTC.

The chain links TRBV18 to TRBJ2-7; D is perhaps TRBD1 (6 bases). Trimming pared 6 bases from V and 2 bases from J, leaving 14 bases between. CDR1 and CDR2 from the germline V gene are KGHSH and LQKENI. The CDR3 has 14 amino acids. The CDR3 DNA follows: TGTGCCAGCTCCAAAGGCACAGGGACCTACGAGCAGTACTTC. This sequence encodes CASSKGTGTYEQYF.

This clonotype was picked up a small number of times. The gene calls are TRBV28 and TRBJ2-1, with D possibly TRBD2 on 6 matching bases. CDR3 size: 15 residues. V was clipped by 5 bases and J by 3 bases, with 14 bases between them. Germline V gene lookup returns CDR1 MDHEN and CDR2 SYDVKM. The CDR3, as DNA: TGTGCCAGCAGTCCGGGACTGAGGGACTACAATGAGCAGTTCTTC. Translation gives CASSPGLRDYNEQFF.

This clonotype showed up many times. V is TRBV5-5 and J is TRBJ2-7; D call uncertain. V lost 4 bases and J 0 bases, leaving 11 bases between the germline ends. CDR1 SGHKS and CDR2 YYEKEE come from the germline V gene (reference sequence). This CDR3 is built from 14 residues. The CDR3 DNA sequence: TGTGCCAGCAGCCTCCTGGGCAGCTCCTACGAGCAGTACTTC. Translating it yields CASSLLGSSYEQYF.

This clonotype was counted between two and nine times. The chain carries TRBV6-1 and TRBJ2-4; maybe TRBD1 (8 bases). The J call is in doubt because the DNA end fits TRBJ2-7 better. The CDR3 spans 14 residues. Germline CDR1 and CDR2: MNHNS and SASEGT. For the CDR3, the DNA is TGTGCCAGTGGCGGGGGACAGGACACCTACGAGCAGTACTTC. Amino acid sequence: CASGGGQDTYEQYF.

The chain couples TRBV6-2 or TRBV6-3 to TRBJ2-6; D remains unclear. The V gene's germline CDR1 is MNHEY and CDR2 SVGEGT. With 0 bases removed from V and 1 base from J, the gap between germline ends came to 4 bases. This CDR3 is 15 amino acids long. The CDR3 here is CASSYSRSGANVLTF. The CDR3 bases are TGTGCCAGCAGTTACTCGCGGTCTGGGGCCAACGTCCTGACTTTC.

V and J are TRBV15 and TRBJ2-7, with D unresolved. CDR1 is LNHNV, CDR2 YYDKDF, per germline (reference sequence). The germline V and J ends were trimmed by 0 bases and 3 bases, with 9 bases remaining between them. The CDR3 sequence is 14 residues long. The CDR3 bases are TGTGCCACCAGCAGAGATGTTGGGGACTACGAGCAGTACTTC. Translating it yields CATSRDVGDYEQYF.

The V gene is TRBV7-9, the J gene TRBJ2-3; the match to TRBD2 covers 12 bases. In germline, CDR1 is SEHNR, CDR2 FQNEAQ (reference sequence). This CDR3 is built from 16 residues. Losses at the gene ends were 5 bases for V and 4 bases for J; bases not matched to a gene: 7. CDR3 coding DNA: TGTGCCAGCAGCGATCAGACTAGCGGGAGATCAGATACGCAGTATTTT. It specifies CASSDQTSGRSDTQYF.

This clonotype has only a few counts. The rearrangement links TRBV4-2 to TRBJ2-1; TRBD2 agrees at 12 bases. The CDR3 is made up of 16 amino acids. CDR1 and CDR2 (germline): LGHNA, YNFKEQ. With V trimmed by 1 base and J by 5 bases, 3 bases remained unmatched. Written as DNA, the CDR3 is TGTGCCAGCAGCCAAGCTAGCGGGAGGGAGGACAATGAGCAGTTCTTC. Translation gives CASSQASGREDNEQFF.

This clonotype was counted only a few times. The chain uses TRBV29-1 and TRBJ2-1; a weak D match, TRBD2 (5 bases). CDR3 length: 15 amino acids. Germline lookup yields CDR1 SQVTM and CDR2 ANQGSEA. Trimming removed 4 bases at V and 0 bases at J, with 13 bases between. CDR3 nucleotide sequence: TGCAGCGTTGGGAGGACTGCAAGCTCCTACAATGAGCAGTTCTTC. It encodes CSVGRTASSYNEQFF.

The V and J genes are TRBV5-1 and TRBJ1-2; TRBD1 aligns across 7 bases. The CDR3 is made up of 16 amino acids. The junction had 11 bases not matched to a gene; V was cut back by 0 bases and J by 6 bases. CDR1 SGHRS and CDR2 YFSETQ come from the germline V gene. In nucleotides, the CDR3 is TGCGCCAGCAGCTTGGCCTTAGGACAGGTTGATCATGGCTACACCTTC. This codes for CASSLALGQVDHGYTF.

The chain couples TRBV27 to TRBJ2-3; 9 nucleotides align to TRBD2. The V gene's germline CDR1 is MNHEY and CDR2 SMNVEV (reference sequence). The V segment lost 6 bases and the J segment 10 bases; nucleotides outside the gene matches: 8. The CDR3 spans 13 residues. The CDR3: CASRRLAEYSQYF. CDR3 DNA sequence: TGTGCCAGCAGGAGACTAGCGGAGTATTCGCAGTATTTT.

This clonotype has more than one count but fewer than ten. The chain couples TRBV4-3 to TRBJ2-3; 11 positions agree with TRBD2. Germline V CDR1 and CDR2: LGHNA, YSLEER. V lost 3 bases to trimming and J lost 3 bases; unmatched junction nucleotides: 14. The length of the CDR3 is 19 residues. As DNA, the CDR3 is TGCGCCAGCAGCCAGGATCCCCCCACTAGCGGGAGACTAACAGATACGCAGTATTTT. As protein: CASSQDPPTSGRLTDTQYF.

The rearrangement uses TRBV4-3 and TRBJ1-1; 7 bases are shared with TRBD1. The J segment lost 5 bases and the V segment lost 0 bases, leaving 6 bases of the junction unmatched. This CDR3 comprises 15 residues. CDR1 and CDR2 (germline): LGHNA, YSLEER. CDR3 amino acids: CASSQELGQITEAFF. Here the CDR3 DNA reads TGCGCCAGCAGCCAAGAACTGGGACAGATTACTGAAGCTTTCTTT.

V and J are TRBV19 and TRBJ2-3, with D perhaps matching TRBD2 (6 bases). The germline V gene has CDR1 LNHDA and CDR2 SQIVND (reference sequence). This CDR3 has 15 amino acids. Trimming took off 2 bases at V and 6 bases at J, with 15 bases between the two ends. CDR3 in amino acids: CASSIRRLALDTQYF. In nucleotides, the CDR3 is TGTGCCAGTAGTATAAGGCGGCTAGCGCTCGATACGCAGTATTTT.

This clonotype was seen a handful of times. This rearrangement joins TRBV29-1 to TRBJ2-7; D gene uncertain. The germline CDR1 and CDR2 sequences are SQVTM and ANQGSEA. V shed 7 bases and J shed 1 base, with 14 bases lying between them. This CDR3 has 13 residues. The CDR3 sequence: CSGGTENSYEQYF. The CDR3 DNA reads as TGCAGCGGGGGAACAGAAAATTCCTACGAGCAGTACTTC.

Here the CDR3 DNA reads TGTGCCAGCAGACCCGGGGACAGAAGAGCTTTCTTT. Protein sequence: CASRPGDRRAFF. The chain recombines TRBV12-3 or TRBV12-4 with TRBJ1-1, with 7 nucleotides matching TRBD1. This CDR3 is built from 12 residues. J lost 10 bases, V lost 6 bases, and 8 bases had no gene match.

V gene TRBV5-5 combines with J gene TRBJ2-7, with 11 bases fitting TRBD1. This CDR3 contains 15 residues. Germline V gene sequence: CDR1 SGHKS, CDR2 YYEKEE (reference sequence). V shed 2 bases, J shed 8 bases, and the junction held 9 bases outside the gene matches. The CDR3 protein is CASSFSGQGGMQQYF. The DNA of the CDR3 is TGTGCCAGCAGCTTCTCGGGACAGGGGGGAATGCAGCAGTACTTC.

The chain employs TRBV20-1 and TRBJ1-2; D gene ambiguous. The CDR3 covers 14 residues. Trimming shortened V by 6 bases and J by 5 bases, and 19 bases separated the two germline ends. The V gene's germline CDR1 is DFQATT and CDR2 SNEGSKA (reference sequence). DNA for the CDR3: TGCAGTGCCCGGAGTCGGGAAGGCGGGTATGGCTACACCTTC. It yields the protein CSARSREGGYGYTF.

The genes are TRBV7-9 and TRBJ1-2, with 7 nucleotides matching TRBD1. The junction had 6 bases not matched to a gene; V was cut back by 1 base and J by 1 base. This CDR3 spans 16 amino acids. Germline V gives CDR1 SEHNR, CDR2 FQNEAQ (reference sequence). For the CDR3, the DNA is TGTGCCAGCAGCTTAGGGGACAGCACCGTTAACTATGGCTACACCTTC. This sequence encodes CASSLGDSTVNYGYTF. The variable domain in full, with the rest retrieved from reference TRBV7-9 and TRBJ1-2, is DTGVSQNPRHKITKRGQNVTFRCDPISEHNRLYWYRQTLGQGPEFLTYFQNEAQLEKSRLLSDRFSAERPKGSFSTLEIQRTEQGDSAMYLCASSLGDSTVNYGYTFGSGTRLTVV.

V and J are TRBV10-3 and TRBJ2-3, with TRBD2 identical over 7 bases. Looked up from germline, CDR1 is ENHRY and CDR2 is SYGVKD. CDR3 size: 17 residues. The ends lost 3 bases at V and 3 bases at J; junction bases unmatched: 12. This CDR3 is CAISDRGGSVGTDTQYF. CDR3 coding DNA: TGTGCCATCAGTGATCGTGGCGGGAGTGTTGGTACAGATACGCAGTATTTT.

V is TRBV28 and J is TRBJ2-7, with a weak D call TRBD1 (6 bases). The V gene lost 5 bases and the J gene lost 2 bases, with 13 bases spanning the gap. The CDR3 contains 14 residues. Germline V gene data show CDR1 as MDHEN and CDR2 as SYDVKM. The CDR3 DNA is TGTGCCAGCAGTCTGACAGGACTCACCTACGAGCAGTACTTC. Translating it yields CASSLTGLTYEQYF.

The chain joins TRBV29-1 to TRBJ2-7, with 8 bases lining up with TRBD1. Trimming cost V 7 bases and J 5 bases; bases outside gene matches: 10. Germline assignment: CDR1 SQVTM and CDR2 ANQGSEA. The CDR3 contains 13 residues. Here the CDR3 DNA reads TGCAGCGCGGTGAAGACAGGGGCCAACGAGCAGTACTTC. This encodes CSAVKTGANEQYF.